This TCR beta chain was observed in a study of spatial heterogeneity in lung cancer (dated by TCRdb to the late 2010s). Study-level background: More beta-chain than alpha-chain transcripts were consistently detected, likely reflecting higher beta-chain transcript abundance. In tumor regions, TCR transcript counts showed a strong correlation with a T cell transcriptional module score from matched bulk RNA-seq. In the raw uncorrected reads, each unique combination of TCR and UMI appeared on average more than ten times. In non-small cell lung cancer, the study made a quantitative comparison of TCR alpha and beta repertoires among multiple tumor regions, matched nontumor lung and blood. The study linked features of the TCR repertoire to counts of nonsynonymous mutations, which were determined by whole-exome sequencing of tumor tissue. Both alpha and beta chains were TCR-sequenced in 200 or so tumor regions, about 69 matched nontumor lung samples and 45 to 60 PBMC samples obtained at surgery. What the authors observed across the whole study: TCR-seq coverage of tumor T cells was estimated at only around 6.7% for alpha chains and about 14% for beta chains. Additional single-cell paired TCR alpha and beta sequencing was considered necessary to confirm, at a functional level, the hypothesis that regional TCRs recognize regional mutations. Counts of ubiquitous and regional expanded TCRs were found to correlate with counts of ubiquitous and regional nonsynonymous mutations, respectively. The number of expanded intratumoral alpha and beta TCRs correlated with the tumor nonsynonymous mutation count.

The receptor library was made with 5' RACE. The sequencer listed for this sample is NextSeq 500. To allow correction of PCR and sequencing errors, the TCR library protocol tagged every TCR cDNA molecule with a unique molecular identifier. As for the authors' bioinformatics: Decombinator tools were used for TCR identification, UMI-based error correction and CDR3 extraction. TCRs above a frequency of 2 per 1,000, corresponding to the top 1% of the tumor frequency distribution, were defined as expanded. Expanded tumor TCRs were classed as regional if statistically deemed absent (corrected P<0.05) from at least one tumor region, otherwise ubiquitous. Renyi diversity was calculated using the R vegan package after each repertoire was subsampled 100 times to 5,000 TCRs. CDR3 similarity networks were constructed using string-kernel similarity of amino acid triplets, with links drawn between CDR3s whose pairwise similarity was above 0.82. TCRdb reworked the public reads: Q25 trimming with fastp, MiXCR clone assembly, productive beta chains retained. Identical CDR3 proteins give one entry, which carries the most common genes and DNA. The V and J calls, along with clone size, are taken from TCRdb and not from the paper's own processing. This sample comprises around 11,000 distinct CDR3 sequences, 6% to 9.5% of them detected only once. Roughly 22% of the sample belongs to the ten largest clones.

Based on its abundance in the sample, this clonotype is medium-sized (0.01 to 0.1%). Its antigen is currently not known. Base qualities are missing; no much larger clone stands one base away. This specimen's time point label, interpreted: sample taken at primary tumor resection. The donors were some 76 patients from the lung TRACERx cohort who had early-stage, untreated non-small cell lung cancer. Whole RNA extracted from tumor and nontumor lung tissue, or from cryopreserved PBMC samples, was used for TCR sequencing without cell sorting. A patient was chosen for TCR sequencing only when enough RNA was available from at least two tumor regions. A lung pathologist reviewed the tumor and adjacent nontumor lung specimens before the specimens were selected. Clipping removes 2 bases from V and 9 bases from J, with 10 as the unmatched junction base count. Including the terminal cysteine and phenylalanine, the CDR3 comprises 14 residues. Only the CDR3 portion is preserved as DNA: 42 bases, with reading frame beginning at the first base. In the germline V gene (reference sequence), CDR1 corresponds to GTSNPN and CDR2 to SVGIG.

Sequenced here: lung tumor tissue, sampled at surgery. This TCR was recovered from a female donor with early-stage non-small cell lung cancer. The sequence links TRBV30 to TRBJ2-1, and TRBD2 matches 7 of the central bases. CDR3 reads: CAWSPPGREVEQFF. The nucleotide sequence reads TGTGCCTGGAGTCCCCCGGGGAGGGAGGTTGAGCAGTTCTTC.